A selection of T cell receptor beta chains follows, all from one sample in a study of STAT5B mutations in CD4+ large granular lymphocyte leukemia. This table comes from immunoSEQ multiplex PCR, and its TCRdb copy is limited to in-frame clones, with some not included. Of about 37,000 clones detected, 68% appear once; the ten largest clones hold approximately 1.6%. Sequencing was performed on CD4+ T cells from blood buffy coats. All receptors come from a human donor in good health. The CDR3 runs from the conserved cysteine through the conserved F or W. Fields, in order: D gene, V gene, clone size, J gene, CDR3 protein, CDR3 DNA. D genes are given only for firm matches. Clone size is shown for a subset of rows, as once, few, many or a class of expanded clone.

.	TRBV6-1	few	TRBJ1-2	CASSEGVYGYTF	TGTGCCAGCAGTGAAGGCGTCTATGGCTACACCTTC
.	TRBV7-6	.	TRBJ2-5	CASSSRAGTSQETQYF	TGTGCCAGCAGCTCGAGGGCCGGGACAAGTCAAGAGACCCAGTACTTC
.	TRBV19	.	TRBJ2-7	CASRGDKTYEQYF	TGTGCCAGTAGAGGGGACAAGACCTACGAGCAGTACTTC
TRBD1	TRBV2	.	TRBJ1-5	CASSVGQASNQPQHF	TGTGCCAGCAGTGTGGGACAGGCGAGCAATCAGCCCCAGCATTTT
TRBD1	TRBV7-2	few	TRBJ1-4	CASSPHRGRGEKLFF	TGTGCCAGCAGCCCTCACAGGGGGAGAGGTGAAAAACTGTTTTTT
.	TRBV28	once	TRBJ1-6	CASMLAGVLNSPLHF	TGTGCCAGCATGTTGGCAGGGGTATTGAATTCACCCCTCCACTTT
.	TRBV2	few	TRBJ1-5	CASRYRTHQPQHF	TGTGCCAGCAGGTACAGGACGCATCAGCCCCAGCATTTT
.	TRBV5-6	.	TRBJ1-2	CASSRISEGYGYTF	TGTGCCAGCAGCCGTATATCCGAGGGCTATGGCTACACCTTC
.	TRBV7-3	.	TRBJ2-2	CASAWQENTGELFF	TGTGCCAGCGCCTGGCAGGAGAACACCGGGGAGCTGTTTTTT
.	TRBV7-9	.	TRBJ1-2	CASSGGSEQYTF	TGTGCCAGCAGCGGGGGGAGTGAACAGTACACCTTC
TRBD2	TRBV7-3	.	TRBJ2-1	CASSLSGGGAYEQFF	TGTGCCAGCAGCTTATCGGGCGGGGGGGCTTATGAGCAGTTCTTC
.	TRBV19	.	TRBJ2-7	CASGPRGNYEQYF	TGTGCCAGTGGCCCCAGGGGAAACTACGAGCAGTACTTC
.	TRBV2	.	TRBJ1-1	CASTLITAEAFF	TGTGCCAGCACCCTAATAACCGCCGAGGCTTTCTTT
.	TRBV5-8	.	TRBJ1-1	CASTLGGLGTLMNTEAFF	TGTGCCAGCACCCTGGGGGGCCTCGGCACACTAATGAACACTGAAGCTTTCTTT
TRBD1	TRBV25-1	.	TRBJ1-3	CASRQGVENTIYF	TGTGCCAGCAGACAGGGGGTGGAGAACACCATATATTTT
.	TRBV2	.	TRBJ1-4	CASRTNEKLFF	TGTGCCAGCAGGACAAATGAAAAACTGTTTTTT
TRBD1	TRBV18	.	TRBJ1-2	CASQGQGDYGYTF	TGTGCCAGCCAGGGACAGGGCGACTATGGCTACACCTTC
.	TRBV6-6	.	TRBJ1-2	CASSYRGYGYTF	TGTGCCAGCAGTTACCGTGGCTATGGCTACACCTTC
.	TRBV5-1	.	TRBJ1-2	CASSSSGQDYGYTF	TGCGCCAGCAGCTCCTCAGGGCAGGACTATGGCTACACCTTC
TRBD2	TRBV2	.	TRBJ2-3	CASCRAGSTDTQYF	TGTGCCAGCTGCCGAGCGGGGAGCACAGATACGCAGTATTTT
.	TRBV7-8	.	TRBJ2-5	CASSQVGSAQETQYF	TGTGCCAGCAGCCAGGTTGGGTCAGCACAAGAGACCCAGTACTTC
.	TRBV7-8	.	TRBJ2-5	CASSFGTVQETQYF	TGTGCCAGCAGCTTCGGGACGGTCCAAGAGACCCAGTACTTC
TRBD1	TRBV6-5	few	TRBJ2-7	CASSPTGTASYEQYF	TGTGCCAGCAGCCCGACCGGGACAGCCAGCTACGAGCAGTACTTC
TRBD1	TRBV4-3	medium-sized	TRBJ1-1	CASSQETGDNTEAFF	TGCGCCAGCAGCCAAGAGACAGGGGACAACACTGAAGCTTTCTTT
.	TRBV29-1	.	TRBJ1-3	CSVPGGSGNTIYF	TGCAGCGTGCCTGGTGGATCTGGAAACACCATATATTTT
.	TRBV2	.	TRBJ1-4	CASSDTGPSTNEKLFF	TGTGCCAGCAGTGACACAGGGCCATCAACTAATGAAAAACTGTTTTTT
TRBD1	TRBV6-4	.	TRBJ2-3	CASSDRGLGTDTQYF	TGTGCCAGCAGTGACAGGGGGCTTGGCACAGATACGCAGTATTTT
TRBD1	TRBV18	.	TRBJ1-2	CASSPQGARGYTF	TGTGCCAGCTCACCACAGGGGGCGCGGGGCTACACCTTC
TRBD1	TRBV19	.	TRBJ1-2	CASSMVGGFGYTF	TGTGCCAGTAGTATGGTAGGGGGCTTTGGCTACACCTTC
.	TRBV9	.	TRBJ1-2	CASSVGVHRTYYGYTF	TGTGCCAGCAGCGTAGGGGTTCACAGGACCTACTATGGCTACACCTTC
TRBD1	TRBV9	few	TRBJ1-6	CASSTGQGKNSPLHF	TGTGCCAGCAGCACAGGACAGGGGAAAAATTCACCCCTCCACTTT
.	TRBV5-1	few	TRBJ2-1	CASSWLTPTNNEQFF	TGCGCCAGCAGCTGGTTAACTCCAACTAACAATGAGCAGTTCTTC
TRBD1	TRBV5-6	few	TRBJ1-5	CASSSSTGNQPQHF	TGTGCCAGCAGCTCATCGACAGGGAATCAGCCCCAGCATTTT
.	TRBV4-2	.	TRBJ2-6	CASSQVQVSGANVLTF	TGTGCCAGCAGCCAAGTACAGGTTTCCGGGGCCAACGTCCTGACTTTC
.	TRBV27	once	TRBJ2-2	CASRGGRTGELFF	TGTGCCAGCCGCGGGGGCCGCACCGGGGAGCTGTTTTTT
.	TRBV2	few	TRBJ2-7	CASSDVYEQYF	TGTGCCAGCAGTGATGTCTACGAGCAGTACTTC
TRBD1	TRBV6-1	.	TRBJ1-6	CASSGMVIGGQALHF	TGTGCCAGCAGTGGAATGGTAATCGGGGGACAGGCCCTCCACTTT
.	TRBV7-3	.	TRBJ1-3	CASSPGGPGNTIYF	TGTGCCAGCAGCCCTGGGGGTCCTGGAAACACCATATATTTT
.	TRBV5-6	.	TRBJ1-3	CASSSGPNSGNTIYF	TGTGCCAGCAGCTCCGGACCGAACTCTGGAAACACCATATATTTT
TRBD1	TRBV7-3	.	TRBJ1-2	CASSQGQGPNYGYTF	TGTGCCAGCAGCCAGGGACAGGGACCTAACTATGGCTACACCTTC
.	TRBV2	.	TRBJ1-2	CASNRDNYGYTF	TGTGCCAGCAATAGGGATAACTATGGCTACACCTTC
.	TRBV11-2	.	TRBJ2-3	CASSFLVDTDTQCF	TGTGCCAGCAGCTTTCTGGTGGACACAGATACGCAGTGTTTT
TRBD1	TRBV11-2	few	TRBJ1-4	CASNIRGSNEKLFF	TGTGCCAGCAACATCAGGGGGTCTAATGAAAAACTGTTTTTT
.	TRBV9	.	TRBJ2-3	CASSIATDTQYF	TGTGCCAGCTCTATAGCCACAGATACGCAGTATTTT